The 27 T cell receptor beta chains given below trace back to one sample, sequenced in a study of CD8+ T cells in alopecia areata. RNA extraction and reverse transcription yielded cDNA as sequencing template. Method: immunoSEQ multiplex PCR; TCRdb's copy keeps in-frame clones and lacks some. The table includes 90,000 to 150,000 clones, around two fifths detected once. Source material: CD4+ T cells sorted from blood. These receptor sequences come from a human donor with alopecia areata.

In this sample, this clone turned up a few times. The chain uses TRBV29-1 and TRBJ2-7; a possible D gene is TRBD1 (5 bases). V dropped 7 bases and J dropped 2 bases, with 15 bases sitting between them. This CDR3 is built from 13 residues. Germline V gene lookup returns CDR1 SQVTM and CDR2 ANQGSEA. CDR3 region: CSALRDSTYEQYF. CDR3 nucleotides: TGCAGCGCCCTCCGTGACAGTACCTACGAGCAGTACTTC.

The chain carries TRBV30 and TRBJ1-2; a possible D gene is TRBD1 (5 bases). The V gene's germline CDR1 is GTSNPN and CDR2 SVGIG (reference sequence). The V end lost 3 bases, the J end lost 4 bases, and 15 bases lay between the germline ends. This CDR3 region has 14 residues. The CDR3 DNA follows: TGTGCCTGGAGCCCGGGCGGGGCCATCTATGGCTACACCTTC. Residues: CAWSPGGAIYGYTF.

This chain joins TRBV21-1 and TRBJ2-7; TRBD2, the D gene given by the table, was not confirmed from the DNA. TRBV21-1 has pseudogene status. The CDR3 runs to 15 residues. The CDR3 sequence: CASSKTTSGFYEQYF. CDR3 bases: TGTGCCAGCAGCAAAACGACTAGCGGGTTCTACGAGCAGTACTTC.

This clone was found a few times. CDR3 sequence: CSAGTGASQPQHF. The DNA of the CDR3 is TGCAGCGCCGGGACAGGGGCGTCACAGCCCCAGCATTTT. The chain combines TRBV29-1 with TRBJ1-5; TRBD1 matches at 10 bases. This CDR3 region has 13 residues. Per germline, CDR1 SQVTM and CDR2 ANQGSEA. The V segment lost 7 bases and the J segment 7 bases; nucleotides outside the gene matches: 7.

This clone was seen ten or more times. The CDR3 DNA reads as TGTGCCAGCAGCTTAGAAATGGGAGGGAAGCAGTTCTTC. Encoded protein: CASSLEMGGKQFF. The chain recombines TRBV11-2 with TRBJ2-1; 7 positions agree with TRBD2. Germline CDR1 reads SGHAT; CDR2 reads FQNNGV. CDR3 length: 13 amino acids. V lost 0 bases to trimming and J lost 11 bases; unmatched junction nucleotides: 4. Full variable domain (rest looked up from reference TRBV11-2 and TRBJ2-1): EAGVAQSPRYKIIEKRQSVAFWCNPISGHATLYWYQQILGQGPKLLIQFQNNGVVDDSQLPKDRFSAERLKGVDSTLKIQPAKLEDSAVYLCASSLEMGGKQFFGPGTRLTVL.

V gene TRBV28 combines with J gene TRBJ2-4; D not certain. Trimming stripped 5 bases from V and 3 bases from J, with 8 bases between. This CDR3 spans 13 amino acids. Germline CDR1 is MDHEN and CDR2 is SYDVKM. The CDR3 sequence is CASSPPVKNIQYF. CDR3 bases: TGTGCCAGCAGTCCCCCCGTCAAAAACATTCAGTACTTC.

This clone was detected a few times. The chain is built from TRBV10-3 and TRBJ2-1, with 9 bases lining up with TRBD2. CDR1 ENHRY and CDR2 SYGVKD come from the germline V gene. V shed 3 bases and J 4 bases; nucleotides not matched to a gene: 7. The CDR3 has 16 amino acids. Written as DNA, the CDR3 is TGTGCCATCAGTGACCCCGGACTAGCGAGATACAATGAGCAGTTCTTC. It translates to CAISDPGLARYNEQFF.

This clone was seen only a few times. The chain combines TRBV7-9 with TRBJ2-3, with D uncertain. The CDR3 runs 13 residues. Trimming shortened V by 1 base and J by 6 bases, and 8 bases separated the two germline ends. CDR1 and CDR2 (germline): SEHNR, FQNEAQ (reference sequence). The chain's CDR3 is CASSLGLGDTQYF. CDR3 in DNA: TGTGCCAGCAGCTTAGGCCTGGGGGATACGCAGTATTTT.

This clone was recorded a few times. J is TRBJ2-7 and V is TRBV29-1, with D perhaps matching TRBD2 (6 bases). V gave up 1 base and J gave up 1 base, with 11 bases separating them. The CDR3 runs to 14 residues. CDR1 is SQVTM and CDR2 is ANQGSEA in the germline V gene. CDR3 bases: TGCAGCGTTGAAGGTCATCGGGGGTCCTACGAGCAGTACTTC. Its protein product is CSVEGHRGSYEQYF.

This clone came up many times. This rearrangement joins TRBV28 to TRBJ2-3, with 9 bases that match TRBD1. Germline CDR1 is MDHEN and CDR2 is SYDVKM. V shed 6 bases, J shed 4 bases, and the junction held 8 bases outside the gene matches. CDR3 length: 15 residues. The CDR3 here is CASRGPTGGADTQYF. CDR3 in DNA: TGTGCCAGCAGAGGGCCGACAGGGGGGGCAGATACGCAGTATTTT. Full variable domain (remainder filled in from reference TRBV28 and TRBJ2-3): DVKVTQSSRYLVKRTGEKVFLECVQDMDHENMFWYRQDPGLGLRLIYFSYDVKMKEKGDIPEGYSVSREKKERFSLILESASTNQTSMYLCASRGPTGGADTQYFGPGTRLTVL.

The CDR3, as DNA: TGCAGCGTTGTAGTGGGGGAGGCTCAGCCCCAGCATTTT. Its protein product is CSVVVGEAQPQHF. The chain joins TRBV29-1 to TRBJ1-5; D may be TRBD1 (5 bases). Germline V gives CDR1 SQVTM, CDR2 ANQGSEA. This CDR3 has 13 residues. V lost 4 bases to trimming and J lost 6 bases, with 13 bases between them.

This clone turned up a few times. The rearrangement joins TRBV29-1 to TRBJ2-1; TRBD2 aligns across 9 bases. CDR1 and CDR2 (germline): SQVTM, ANQGSEA. CDR3 size: 17 residues. With 4 bases clipped from V and 7 bases from J, the junction kept 17 bases outside the gene matches. CDR3 loop: CSVVLYPAGGLQNEQFF. The CDR3, as DNA: TGCAGCGTTGTCCTTTACCCCGCGGGGGGGCTACAGAATGAGCAGTTCTTC.

Only a few counts were recorded for this clone. The rearrangement joins TRBV5-1 to TRBJ2-3; 8 bases match TRBD2. The CDR3 extends over 17 amino acids. Germline CDR1 SGHRS, CDR2 YFSETQ. The ends lost 1 base at V and 0 bases at J; junction bases unmatched: 7. The CDR3 nucleotides are TGCGCCAGCAGCTTGAGTTTAGCTAGCGGGAGCACAGATACGCAGTATTTT. Amino acid sequence: CASSLSLASGSTDTQYF.

The V and J genes are TRBV29-1 and TRBJ2-1, with 8 bases lining up with TRBD1. J gave up 2 bases and V 6 bases, and 12 bases lay outside the gene matches. This CDR3 region has 16 residues. Germline CDR1 SQVTM, CDR2 ANQGSEA. The CDR3 spells CSVATGGGSPYNEQFF. DNA for the CDR3: TGCAGCGTGGCTACAGGGGGTGGGAGCCCCTACAATGAGCAGTTCTTC.

The rearrangement links TRBV29-1 to TRBJ2-2, with 8 nucleotides matching TRBD1. After removal of 4 bases from V and 5 bases from J, the junction contained 6 bases not matched to a gene. CDR3 length: 14 amino acids. Looked up from germline, CDR1 is SQVTM and CDR2 is ANQGSEA. CDR3 in amino acids: CSVAVRGRTGELFF. Written as DNA, the CDR3 is TGCAGCGTTGCTGTCAGGGGGCGGACCGGGGAGCTGTTTTTT.

The chain carries TRBV4-3 and TRBJ1-3, with D maybe TRBD1 (5 bases). Trimming left V 1 base short and J 0 bases short, with 16 bases between. Germline V gene lookup returns CDR1 LGHNA and CDR2 YSLEER. The CDR3 spans 18 residues. CDR3 sequence: CASSQVVGQARSGNTIYF. Written as DNA, the CDR3 is TGCGCCAGCAGCCAAGTGGTAGGACAAGCTCGCTCTGGAAACACCATATATTTT.

This clone has just a few counts. The chain links TRBV5-1 to TRBJ2-5; D is unresolved. The CDR3 length is 12 residues. Trimming shortened V by 1 base and J by 0 bases, and 1 base separated the two germline ends. The germline gives CDR1 SGHRS, CDR2 YFSETQ. In DNA, the CDR3 is TGCGCCAGCAGCTTGTACCAAGAGACCCAGTACTTC. This gives the protein CASSLYQETQYF.

The V call is TRBV18, the J call TRBJ2-3, with a weak D call TRBD1 (6 bases). Germline V lookup: CDR1 KGHSH, CDR2 LQKENI. This CDR3 is 17 amino acids long. V lost 6 bases, J lost 2 bases, and 21 bases lay in between. CDR3 in amino acids: CASSPLMRGTSTDTQYF. CDR3 bases: TGTGCCAGCTCGCCGCTGATGAGGGGGACCTCCACAGATACGCAGTATTTT.

This clone was seen a handful of times. The chain joins TRBV19 to TRBJ2-4; D possibly matches TRBD1 or TRBD2 (5 bases each). This CDR3 region has 14 residues. The germline V and J ends were trimmed by 3 bases and 5 bases, with 11 bases remaining between them. Germline V lookup: CDR1 LNHDA, CDR2 SQIVND (reference sequence). For the CDR3, the DNA is TGTGCCAGTAGTATCTCCGGGACGCAAAACATTCAGTACTTC. This encodes CASSISGTQNIQYF.

The chain is built from TRBV5-1 and TRBJ2-2; D is possibly TRBD1 or TRBD2 (5 bases each). This CDR3 is built from 14 residues. The V gene's germline CDR1 is SGHRS and CDR2 YFSETQ. The V and J ends lost 3 bases and 2 bases respectively, with 8 bases between them. CDR3 in DNA: TGCGCCAGCAGCTCCGGGGCTAACACCGGGGAGCTGTTTTTT. Its translation is CASSSGANTGELFF.

The genes are TRBV5-1 and TRBJ2-7, with no clear D. Germline assignment: CDR1 SGHRS and CDR2 YFSETQ. The length of the CDR3 is 15 residues. V was clipped by 0 bases and J by 1 base, with 11 bases between them. CDR3 sequence reads: CASSLAYDGSYEQYF. The CDR3 region has the DNA TGCGCCAGCAGCTTGGCCTATGATGGATCCTACGAGCAGTACTTC.

A word on this clone: The same CDR3 also results from other DNA sequences found in this sample. The rearrangement links TRBV7-9 to TRBJ1-1, with D unclear. The CDR3 covers 13 residues. Germline loops: CDR1 SEHNR, CDR2 FQNEAQ (reference sequence). The V end was cut by 5 bases, the J end by 0 bases, with 7 bases between. This CDR3 reads CASSRGLNTEAFF. CDR3 nucleotide sequence: TGTGCCAGCAGCCGCGGTCTGAACACTGAAGCTTTCTTT. The full variable domain, its missing parts supplied by reference TRBV7-9 and TRBJ1-1, is DTGVSQNPRHKITKRGQNVTFRCDPISEHNRLYWYRQTLGQGPEFLTYFQNEAQLEKSRLLSDRFSAERPKGSFSTLEIQRTEQGDSAMYLCASSRGLNTEAFFGQGTRLTVV.

V and J are TRBV7-2 and TRBJ2-3; D not resolved. The CDR3 loop spans 16 amino acids. Trimming pared 5 bases from V and 2 bases from J, leaving 17 bases between. Germline V CDR1 and CDR2: SGHTA, FQGNSA. This CDR3 reads CASSRTPGSLTDTQYF. Here the CDR3 DNA reads TGTGCCAGCAGCAGAACCCCCGGATCTCTCACAGATACGCAGTATTTT.

This clone has just a few counts. The rearrangement uses TRBV29-1 and TRBJ1-1; unclear D gene. The V end was cut by 8 bases, the J end by 0 bases, with 10 bases between. Germline-derived CDR1 and CDR2 are SQVTM and ANQGSEA. CDR3 length equals 12 residues. The CDR3 spells CSPVLMNTEAFF. The CDR3 DNA sequence: TGCAGCCCTGTTCTTATGAACACTGAAGCTTTCTTT. The complete variable domain, with remaining parts taken from reference TRBV29-1 and TRBJ1-1, reads SAVISQKPSRDICQRGTSLTIQCQVDSQVTMMFWYRQQPGQSLTLIATANQGSEATYESGFVIDKFPISRPNLTFSTLTVSNMSPEDSSIYLCSPVLMNTEAFFGQGTRLTVV.

The rearrangement joins TRBV11-2 to TRBJ2-3; D not resolved. This CDR3 spans 13 amino acids. The germline gives CDR1 SGHAT, CDR2 FQNNGV. Trimming left V 8 bases short and J 0 bases short, with 9 bases between. For the CDR3, the DNA is TGTGCCAGCGCCGTCTCTAGCACAGATACGCAGTATTTT. Protein: CASAVSSTDTQYF. The full variable domain, in which reference TRBV11-2 and TRBJ2-3 provide the parts outside the CDR3, is EAGVAQSPRYKIIEKRQSVAFWCNPISGHATLYWYQQILGQGPKLLIQFQNNGVVDDSQLPKDRFSAERLKGVDSTLKIQPAKLEDSAVYLCASAVSSTDTQYFGPGTRLTVL.

This clone has more than one count but fewer than ten. The V and J genes are TRBV29-1 and TRBJ2-7; TRBD2 is a possible D gene (5 bases). CDR1 and CDR2 (germline): SQVTM, ANQGSEA. This CDR3 region has 13 residues. V lost 1 base, J lost 5 bases, and 12 bases lay in between. CDR3 nucleotides: TGCAGCGTTGAAGGGCCGGGGTCCAACGAGCAGTACTTC. Its protein is CSVEGPGSNEQYF.

This clone was recorded a few times. The gene calls are TRBV29-1 and TRBJ2-5, with 11 bases lining up with TRBD2. This CDR3 is 13 amino acids long. From germline, CDR1 is SQVTM and CDR2 ANQGSEA. Trimming at V came to 6 bases and at J to 4 bases, leaving 4 bases not matched to a gene. The CDR3 sequence: CSVGGTSGETQYF. CDR3 nucleotide sequence: TGCAGCGTCGGTGGGACTAGCGGAGAGACCCAGTACTTC.